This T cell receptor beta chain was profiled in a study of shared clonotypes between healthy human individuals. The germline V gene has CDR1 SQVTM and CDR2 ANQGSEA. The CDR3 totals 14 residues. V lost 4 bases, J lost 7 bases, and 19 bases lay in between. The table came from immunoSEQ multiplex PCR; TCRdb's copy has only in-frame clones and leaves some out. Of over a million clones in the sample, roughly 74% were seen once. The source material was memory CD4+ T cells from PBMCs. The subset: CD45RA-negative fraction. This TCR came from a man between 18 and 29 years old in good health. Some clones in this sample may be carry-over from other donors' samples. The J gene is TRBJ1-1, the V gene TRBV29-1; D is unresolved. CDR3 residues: CSVVQTRGGIEAFF. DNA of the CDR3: TGCAGCGTTGTCCAAACTCGGGGTGGGATTGAAGCTTTCTTT.